This entry concerns a single TCR beta chain. Its antigen is not identified. These data are taken from a study of T cells in localized non-small cell lung cancer. Whole-study findings and limits: The highest T cell clonality was in uninvolved adjacent lung, above tumor.

TCRdb's copy holds only in-frame clones and misses some; the assay was immunoSEQ multiplex PCR. The table has around 130,000 clones, around 89% seen once; the top ten hold around 1.7%. This receptor was identified in a female donor over 55 with stage I lung adenocarcinoma. The sample was peripheral blood, taken before any cancer treatment.

The CDR3 loop is CASSSPDQRQHF. The CDR3 nucleotides are TGTGCCAGCAGTTCTCCAGACCAGAGACAGCATTTT. The chain uses TRBV6-5 and TRBJ1-5, with D hard to call. The V end lost 4 bases, the J end lost 13 bases, and 14 bases lay between the germline ends. Germline CDR1 reads MNHEY; CDR2 reads SVGAGI. The CDR3 runs 12 residues.